This T cell receptor beta chain was retrieved from a study of technical replicates of blood from a few donors. Assay: immunoSEQ multiplex PCR; the TCRdb copy retains only in-frame clones and omits some. Found here are 85,000 to 90,000 clones, 85% to 95% of them singletons; the top ten hold 0.2% to 0.3%. Germline V CDR1 and CDR2: MDHEN, SYDVKM. The CDR3 has 17 amino acids. J lost 4 bases, V lost 7 bases, and 12 bases had no gene match. Specimen: T cells isolated from PBMCs. The chain joins TRBV28 to TRBJ2-6; TRBD1 matches 8 bases. This clonotype was sampled from a human donor in good health. CDR3: CASISSQGAGGANVLTF. The CDR3 coding sequence is TGTGCCAGCATCTCTTCTCAGGGGGCGGGAGGGGCCAACGTCCTGACTTTC.